This paragraph covers one T cell receptor beta chain sequence. Its antigen is not identified. This sample was taken from a study of OX40 agonist ivuxolimab in advanced cancers. Study overall: Clinicians treated patients with ivuxolimab, an agonistic anti-OX40 (CD134) antibody. Partial responses were achieved by three patients, of whom one had hepatocellular carcinoma and two had cutaneous melanoma.

Measured with immunoSEQ multiplex PCR; TCRdb has only the in-frame clones, and not every one. The repertoire includes some 70,000 clones, approximately 90% of them detected once, and around 8.3% sits in the top ten. Germline V CDR1 and CDR2: LNHDA, SQIVND (reference sequence). V gave up 4 bases and J gave up 0 bases, with 12 bases separating them. This CDR3 has 15 residues. Overall study results and limits: Individuals who were partial responders at 0.1-3.0 mg/kg had clonal expansion that ranked among the lowest. Average numbers of expanded clones were greater in CD8+ T cells than in CD4+.

This receptor was identified in an adult with an advanced solid tumor such as melanoma, head and neck, liver or kidney cancer. The chain uses TRBV19 and TRBJ1-1, with TRBD1 as a possible D gene (5 bases). The input for sequencing was CD4+ or CD8+ T cells sorted from blood, taken in a trial of the OX40 agonist ivuxolimab. The CDR3 spells CASSRGQGLNTEAFF. DNA of the CDR3: TGTGCCAGTAGTAGGGGTCAGGGTTTGAACACTGAAGCTTTCTTT.